Below, one TCR beta chain is given with its context. The repertoire was sequenced with immunoSEQ multiplex PCR; TCRdb's copy has only in-frame clones and lacks some. The sample carries around 990,000 clones, approximately 77% recorded once. The data are from a study of shared clonotypes between healthy human individuals. The CDR3 contains 13 residues. The V end was cut by 0 bases, the J end by 6 bases, with 9 bases between. CDR1 is LNHDA and CDR2 is SQIVND in the germline V gene (reference sequence). This chain connects TRBV19 to TRBJ2-7; D assignment may be TRBD1 or TRBD2 (5 bases each). The sequence was obtained from a young man in good health. Some clones in this sample may be carry-over from other donors' samples. The specimen sequenced was memory CD4+ T cells from PBMCs. Subset specified: CD45RA-negative fraction. The CDR3 nucleotides read TGTGCCAGTAGTATAGATGAGGGGATCGAGCAGTACTTC. Its translation is CASSIDEGIEQYF.